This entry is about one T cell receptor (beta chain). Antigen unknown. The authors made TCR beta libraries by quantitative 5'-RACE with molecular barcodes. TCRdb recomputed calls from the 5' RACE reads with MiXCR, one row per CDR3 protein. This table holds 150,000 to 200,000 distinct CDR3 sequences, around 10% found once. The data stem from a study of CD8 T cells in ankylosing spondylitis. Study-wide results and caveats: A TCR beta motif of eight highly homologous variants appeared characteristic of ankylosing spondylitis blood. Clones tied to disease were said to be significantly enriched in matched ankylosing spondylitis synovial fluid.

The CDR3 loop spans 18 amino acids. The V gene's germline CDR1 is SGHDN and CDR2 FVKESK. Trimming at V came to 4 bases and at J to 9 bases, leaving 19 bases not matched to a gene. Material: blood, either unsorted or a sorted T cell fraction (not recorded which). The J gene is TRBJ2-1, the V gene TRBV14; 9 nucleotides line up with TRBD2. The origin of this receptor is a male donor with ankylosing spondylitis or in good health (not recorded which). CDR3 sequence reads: CASSPRVGLSGGSSEQFF. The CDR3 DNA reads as TGTGCCAGCAGCCCAAGAGTAGGACTAAGCGGGGGGAGTAGTGAGCAGTTCTTC.